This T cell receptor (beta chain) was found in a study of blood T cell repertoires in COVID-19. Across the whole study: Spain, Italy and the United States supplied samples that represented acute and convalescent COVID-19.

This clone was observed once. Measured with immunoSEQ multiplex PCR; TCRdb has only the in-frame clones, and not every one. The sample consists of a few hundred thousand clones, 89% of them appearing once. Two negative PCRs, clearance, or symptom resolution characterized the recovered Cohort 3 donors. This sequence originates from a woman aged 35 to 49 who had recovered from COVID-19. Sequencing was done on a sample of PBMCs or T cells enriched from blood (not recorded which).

CDR3 region: CASSQEGEINGQGYQPQHF. CDR3 DNA: TGCGCCAGCAGCCAAGAAGGTGAAATAAATGGACAGGGGTATCAGCCCCAGCATTTT. The chain is built from TRBV4-3 and TRBJ1-5, with 9 positions matching TRBD1. The CDR3 loop spans 19 amino acids. Germline CDR1 reads LGHNA; CDR2 reads YSLEER. The J segment lost 5 bases and the V segment lost 0 bases, leaving 14 bases of the junction unmatched.